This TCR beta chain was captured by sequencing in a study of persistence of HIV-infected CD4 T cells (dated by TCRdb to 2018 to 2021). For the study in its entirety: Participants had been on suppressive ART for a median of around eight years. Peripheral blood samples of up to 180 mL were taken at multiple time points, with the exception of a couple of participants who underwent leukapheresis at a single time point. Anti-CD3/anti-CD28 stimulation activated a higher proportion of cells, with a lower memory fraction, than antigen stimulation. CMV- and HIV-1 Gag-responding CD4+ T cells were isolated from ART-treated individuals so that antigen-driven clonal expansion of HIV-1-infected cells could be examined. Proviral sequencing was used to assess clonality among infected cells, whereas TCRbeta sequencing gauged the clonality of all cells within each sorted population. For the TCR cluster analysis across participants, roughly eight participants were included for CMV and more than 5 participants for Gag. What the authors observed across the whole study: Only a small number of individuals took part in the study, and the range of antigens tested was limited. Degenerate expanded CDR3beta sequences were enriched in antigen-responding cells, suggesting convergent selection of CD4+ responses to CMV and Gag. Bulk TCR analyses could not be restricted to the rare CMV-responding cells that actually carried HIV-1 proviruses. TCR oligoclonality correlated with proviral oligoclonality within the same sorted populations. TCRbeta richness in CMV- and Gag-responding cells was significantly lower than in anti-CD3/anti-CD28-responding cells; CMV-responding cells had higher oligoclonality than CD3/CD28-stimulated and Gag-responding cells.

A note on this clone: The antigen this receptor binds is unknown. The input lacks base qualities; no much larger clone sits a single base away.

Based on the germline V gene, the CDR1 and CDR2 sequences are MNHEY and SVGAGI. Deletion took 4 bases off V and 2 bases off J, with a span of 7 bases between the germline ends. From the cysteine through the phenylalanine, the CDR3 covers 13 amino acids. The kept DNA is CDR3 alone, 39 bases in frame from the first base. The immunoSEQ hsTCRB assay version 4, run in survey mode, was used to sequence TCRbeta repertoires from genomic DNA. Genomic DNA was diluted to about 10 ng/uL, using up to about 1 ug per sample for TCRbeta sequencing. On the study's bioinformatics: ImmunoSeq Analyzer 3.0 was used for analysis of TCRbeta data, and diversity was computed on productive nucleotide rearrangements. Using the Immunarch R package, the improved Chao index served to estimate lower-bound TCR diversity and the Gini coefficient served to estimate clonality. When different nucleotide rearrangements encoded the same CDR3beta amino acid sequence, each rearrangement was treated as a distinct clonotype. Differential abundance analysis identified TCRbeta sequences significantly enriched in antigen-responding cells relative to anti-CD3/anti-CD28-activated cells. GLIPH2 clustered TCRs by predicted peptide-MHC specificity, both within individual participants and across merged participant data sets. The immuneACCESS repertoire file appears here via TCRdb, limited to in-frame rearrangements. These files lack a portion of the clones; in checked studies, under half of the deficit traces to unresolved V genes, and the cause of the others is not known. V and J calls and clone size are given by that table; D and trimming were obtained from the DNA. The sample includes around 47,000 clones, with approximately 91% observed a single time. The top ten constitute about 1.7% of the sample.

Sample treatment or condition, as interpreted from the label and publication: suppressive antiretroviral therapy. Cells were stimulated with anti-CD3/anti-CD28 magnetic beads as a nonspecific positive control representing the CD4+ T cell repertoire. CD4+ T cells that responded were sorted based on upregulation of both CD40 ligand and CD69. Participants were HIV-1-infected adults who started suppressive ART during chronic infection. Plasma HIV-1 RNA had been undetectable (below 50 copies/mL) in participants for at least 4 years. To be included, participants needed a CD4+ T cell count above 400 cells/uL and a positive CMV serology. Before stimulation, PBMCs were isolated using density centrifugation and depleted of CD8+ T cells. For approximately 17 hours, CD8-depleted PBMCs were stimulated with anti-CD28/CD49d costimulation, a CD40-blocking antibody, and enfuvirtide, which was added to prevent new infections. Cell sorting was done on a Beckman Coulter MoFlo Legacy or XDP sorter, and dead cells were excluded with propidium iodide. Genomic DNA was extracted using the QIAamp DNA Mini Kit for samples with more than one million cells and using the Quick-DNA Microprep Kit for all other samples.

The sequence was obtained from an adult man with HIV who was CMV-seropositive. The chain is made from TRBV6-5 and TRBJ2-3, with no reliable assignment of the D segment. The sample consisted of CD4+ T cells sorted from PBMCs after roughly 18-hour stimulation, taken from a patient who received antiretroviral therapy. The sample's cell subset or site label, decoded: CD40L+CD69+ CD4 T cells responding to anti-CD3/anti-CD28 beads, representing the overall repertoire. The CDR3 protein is CASSLLITDTQYF. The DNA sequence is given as TGTGCCAGCAGTTTGCTGATCACAGATACGCAGTATTTT.